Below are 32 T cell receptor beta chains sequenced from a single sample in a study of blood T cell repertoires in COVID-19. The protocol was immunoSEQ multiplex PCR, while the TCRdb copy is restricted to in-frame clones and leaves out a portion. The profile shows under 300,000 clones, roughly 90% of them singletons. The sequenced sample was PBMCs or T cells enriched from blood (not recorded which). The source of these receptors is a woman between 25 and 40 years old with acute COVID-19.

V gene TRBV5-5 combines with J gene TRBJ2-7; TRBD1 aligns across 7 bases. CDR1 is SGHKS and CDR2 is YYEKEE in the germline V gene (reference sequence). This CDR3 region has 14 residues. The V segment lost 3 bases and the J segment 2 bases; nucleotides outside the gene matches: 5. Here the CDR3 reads CASSSTGLTYEQYF. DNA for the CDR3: TGTGCCAGCAGCTCGACAGGGTTGACCTACGAGCAGTACTTC.

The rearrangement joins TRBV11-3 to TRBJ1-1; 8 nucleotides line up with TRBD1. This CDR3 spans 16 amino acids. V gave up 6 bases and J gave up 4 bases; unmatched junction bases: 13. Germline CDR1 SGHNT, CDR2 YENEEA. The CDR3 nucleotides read TGTGCCAGCAGAAACCCGGACAGGGAGGAGGGCACTGAAGCTTTCTTT. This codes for CASRNPDREEGTEAFF. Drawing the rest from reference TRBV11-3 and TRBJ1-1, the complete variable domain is EAGVVQSPRYKIIEKKQPVAFWCNPISGHNTLYWYLQNLGQGPELLIRYENEEAVDDSQLPKDRFSAERLKGVDSTLKIQPAELGDSAVYLCASRNPDREEGTEAFFGQGTRLTVV.

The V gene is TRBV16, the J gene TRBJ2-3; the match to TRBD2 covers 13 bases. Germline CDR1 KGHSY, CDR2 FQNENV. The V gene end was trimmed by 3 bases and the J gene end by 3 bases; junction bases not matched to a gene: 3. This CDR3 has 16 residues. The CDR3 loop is CASSHGTSGATDTQYF. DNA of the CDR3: TGTGCCAGCAGCCACGGGACTAGCGGGGCGACAGATACGCAGTATTTT.

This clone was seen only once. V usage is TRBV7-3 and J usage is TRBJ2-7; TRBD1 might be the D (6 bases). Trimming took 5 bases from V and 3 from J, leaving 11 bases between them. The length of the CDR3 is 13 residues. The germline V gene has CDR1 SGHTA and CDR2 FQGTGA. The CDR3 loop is CASSLARGYEQYF. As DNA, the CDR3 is TGTGCCAGCAGCCTCGCCAGGGGCTACGAGCAGTACTTC.

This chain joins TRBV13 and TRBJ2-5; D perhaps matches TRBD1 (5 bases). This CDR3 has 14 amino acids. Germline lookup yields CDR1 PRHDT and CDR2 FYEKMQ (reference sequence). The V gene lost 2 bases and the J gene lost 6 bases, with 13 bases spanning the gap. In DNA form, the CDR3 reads TGTGCCAGCAGCTTATCTCGACAGATAAAGACCCAGTACTTC. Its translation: CASSLSRQIKTQYF. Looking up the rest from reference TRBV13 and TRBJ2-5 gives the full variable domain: AAGVIQSPRHLIKEKRETATLKCYPIPRHDTVYWYQQGPGQDPQFLISFYEKMQSDKGSIPDRFSAQQFSDYHSELNMSSLELGDSALYFCASSLSRQIKTQYFGPGTRLLVL.

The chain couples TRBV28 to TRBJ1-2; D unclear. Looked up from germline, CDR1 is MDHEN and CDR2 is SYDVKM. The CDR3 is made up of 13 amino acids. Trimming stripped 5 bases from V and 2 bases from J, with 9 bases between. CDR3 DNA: TGTGCCAGCAGTCCAGGAGGCAACTATGGCTACACCTTC. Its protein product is CASSPGGNYGYTF.

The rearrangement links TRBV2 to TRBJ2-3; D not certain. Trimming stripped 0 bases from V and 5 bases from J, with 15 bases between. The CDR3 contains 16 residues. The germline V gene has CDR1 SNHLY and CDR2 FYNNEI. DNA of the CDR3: TGTGCCAGCAGTGAAGCGCTTAGTACCGGCGGAGATACGCAGTATTTT. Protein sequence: CASSEALSTGGDTQYF.

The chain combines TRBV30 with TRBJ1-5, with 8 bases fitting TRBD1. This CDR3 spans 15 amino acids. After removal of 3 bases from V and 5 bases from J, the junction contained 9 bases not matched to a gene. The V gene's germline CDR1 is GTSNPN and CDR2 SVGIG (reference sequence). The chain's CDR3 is CAWSPRAGGYQPQHF. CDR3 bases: TGTGCCTGGAGCCCACGGGCAGGGGGCTATCAGCCCCAGCATTTT.

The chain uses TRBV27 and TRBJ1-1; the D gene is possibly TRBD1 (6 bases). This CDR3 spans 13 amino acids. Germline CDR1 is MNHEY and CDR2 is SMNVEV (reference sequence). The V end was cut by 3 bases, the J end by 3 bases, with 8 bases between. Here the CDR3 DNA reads TGTGCCAGCAGTTTTCAGGGGCACACTGAAGCTTTCTTT. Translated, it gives CASSFQGHTEAFF.

The CDR3 sequence is CASSQDGRGTYEQYF. The CDR3 nucleotides are TGCGCCAGCAGCCAAGATGGGAGGGGAACCTACGAGCAGTACTTC. This chain connects TRBV4-3 to TRBJ2-7, with TRBD2 matching over 7 bases. With 0 bases clipped from V and 2 bases from J, the junction kept 4 bases outside the gene matches. In germline, CDR1 is LGHNA, CDR2 YSLEER. The CDR3 is 15 amino acids.

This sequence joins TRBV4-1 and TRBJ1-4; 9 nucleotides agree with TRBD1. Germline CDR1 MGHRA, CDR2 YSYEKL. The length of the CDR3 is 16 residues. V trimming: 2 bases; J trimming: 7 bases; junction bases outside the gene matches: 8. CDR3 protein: CASSQTRQGGGEKLFF. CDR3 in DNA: TGCGCCAGCAGCCAAACCAGACAGGGGGGTGGTGAAAAACTGTTTTTT.

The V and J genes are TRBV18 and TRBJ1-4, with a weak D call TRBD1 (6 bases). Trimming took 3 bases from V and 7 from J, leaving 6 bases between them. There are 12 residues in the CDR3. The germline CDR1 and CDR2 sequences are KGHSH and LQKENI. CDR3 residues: CASSPDSEKLFF. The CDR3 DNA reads TGTGCCAGCTCACCGGACAGTGAAAAACTGTTTTTT.

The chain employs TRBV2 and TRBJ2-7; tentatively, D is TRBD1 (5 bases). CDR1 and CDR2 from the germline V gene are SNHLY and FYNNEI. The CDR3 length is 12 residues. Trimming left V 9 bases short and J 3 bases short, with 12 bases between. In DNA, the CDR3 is TGTGCCAGTTATGGCAGGGACTACGAGCAGTACTTC. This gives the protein CASYGRDYEQYF.

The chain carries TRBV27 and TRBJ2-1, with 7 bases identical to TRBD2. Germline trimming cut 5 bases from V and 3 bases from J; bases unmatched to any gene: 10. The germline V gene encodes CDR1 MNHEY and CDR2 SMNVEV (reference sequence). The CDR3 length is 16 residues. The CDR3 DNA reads TGTGCCAGCAGTGGGGAGGGGAGGGCCATCTACAATGAGCAGTTCTTC. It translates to CASSGEGRAIYNEQFF.

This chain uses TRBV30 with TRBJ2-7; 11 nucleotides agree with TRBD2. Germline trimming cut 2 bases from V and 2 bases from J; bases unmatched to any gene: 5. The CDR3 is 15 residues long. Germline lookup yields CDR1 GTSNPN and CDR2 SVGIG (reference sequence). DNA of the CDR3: TGTGCCTGGAGTACCCCGGGACTAGCGGCCTACGAGCAGTACTTC. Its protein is CAWSTPGLAAYEQYF.

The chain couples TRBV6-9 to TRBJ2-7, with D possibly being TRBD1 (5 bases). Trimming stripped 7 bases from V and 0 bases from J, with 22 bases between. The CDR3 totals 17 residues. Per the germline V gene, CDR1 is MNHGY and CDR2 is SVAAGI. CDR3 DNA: TGTGCCAGCAATTACGTTCATCTGGGGCGACACTCCTACGAGCAGTACTTC. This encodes CASNYVHLGRHSYEQYF.

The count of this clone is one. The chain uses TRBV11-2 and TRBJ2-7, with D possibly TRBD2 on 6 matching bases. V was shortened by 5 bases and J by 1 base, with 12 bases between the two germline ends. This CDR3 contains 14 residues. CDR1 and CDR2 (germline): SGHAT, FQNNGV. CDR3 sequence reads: CASSVSRGSYEQYF. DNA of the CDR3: TGTGCCAGCAGCGTATCTCGGGGGTCCTACGAGCAGTACTTC. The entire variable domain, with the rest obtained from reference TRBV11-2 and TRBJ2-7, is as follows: EAGVAQSPRYKIIEKRQSVAFWCNPISGHATLYWYQQILGQGPKLLIQFQNNGVVDDSQLPKDRFSAERLKGVDSTLKIQPAKLEDSAVYLCASSVSRGSYEQYFGPGTRLTVT.

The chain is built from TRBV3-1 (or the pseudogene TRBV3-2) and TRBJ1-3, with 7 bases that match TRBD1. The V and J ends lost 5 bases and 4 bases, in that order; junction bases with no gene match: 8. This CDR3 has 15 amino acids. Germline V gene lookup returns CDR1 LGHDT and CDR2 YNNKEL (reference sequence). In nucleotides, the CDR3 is TGTGCCAGCAGCAACGAAGGGGGCGGAGGAAACACCATATATTTT. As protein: CASSNEGGGGNTIYF.

The CDR3 reads CASSSNRDSPLYGYTF. The DNA for the CDR3 is TGTGCCAGCTCCTCCAATCGGGACAGCCCTCTATATGGCTACACCTTC. V is TRBV18 and J is TRBJ1-2, with 7 bases fitting TRBD1. The germline V gene encodes CDR1 KGHSH and CDR2 LQKENI. Unmatched junction bases numbered 15, after V lost 6 bases and J lost 5 bases. The CDR3 is made up of 16 amino acids.

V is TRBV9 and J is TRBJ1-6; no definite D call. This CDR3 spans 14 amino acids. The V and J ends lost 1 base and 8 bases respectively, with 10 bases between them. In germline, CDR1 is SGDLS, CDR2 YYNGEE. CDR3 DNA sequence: TGTGCCAGCAGCGTAAACGCGGCCGATTCACCCCTCCACTTT. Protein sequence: CASSVNAADSPLHF.

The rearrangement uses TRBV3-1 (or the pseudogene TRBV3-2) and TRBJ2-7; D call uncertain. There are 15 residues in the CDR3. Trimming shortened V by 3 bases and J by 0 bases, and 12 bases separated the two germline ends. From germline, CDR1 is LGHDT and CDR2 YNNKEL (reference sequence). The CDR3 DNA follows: TGTGCCAGCAGCCATGGGCCCAAGAGCTCCTACGAGCAGTACTTC. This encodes CASSHGPKSSYEQYF.

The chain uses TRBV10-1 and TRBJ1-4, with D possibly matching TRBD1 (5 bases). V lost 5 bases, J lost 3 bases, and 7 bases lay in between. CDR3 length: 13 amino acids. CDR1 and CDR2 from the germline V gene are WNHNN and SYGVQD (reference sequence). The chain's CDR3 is CASSSQANEKLFF. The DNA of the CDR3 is TGCGCCAGCAGTTCACAGGCTAATGAAAAACTGTTTTTT.

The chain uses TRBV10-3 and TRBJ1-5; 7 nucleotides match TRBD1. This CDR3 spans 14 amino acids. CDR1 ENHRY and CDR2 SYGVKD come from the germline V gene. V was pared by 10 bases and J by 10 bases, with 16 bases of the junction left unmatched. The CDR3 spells CASKGQGGLGPQHF. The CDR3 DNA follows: TGTGCCAGCAAGGGGCAGGGGGGTTTGGGACCCCAGCATTTT.

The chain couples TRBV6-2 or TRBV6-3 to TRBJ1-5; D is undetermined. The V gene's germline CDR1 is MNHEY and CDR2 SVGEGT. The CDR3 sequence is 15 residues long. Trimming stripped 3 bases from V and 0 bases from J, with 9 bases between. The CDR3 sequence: CASSYLRNSNQPQHF. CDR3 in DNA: TGTGCCAGCAGTTATCTCAGGAATAGCAATCAGCCCCAGCATTTT.

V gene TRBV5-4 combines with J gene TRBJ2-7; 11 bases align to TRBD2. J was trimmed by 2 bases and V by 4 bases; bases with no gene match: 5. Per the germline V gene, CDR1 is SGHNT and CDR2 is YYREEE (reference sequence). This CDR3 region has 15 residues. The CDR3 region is CASSVGTSGTYEQYF. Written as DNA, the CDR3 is TGTGCCAGCAGCGTCGGGACTAGCGGAACCTACGAGCAGTACTTC.

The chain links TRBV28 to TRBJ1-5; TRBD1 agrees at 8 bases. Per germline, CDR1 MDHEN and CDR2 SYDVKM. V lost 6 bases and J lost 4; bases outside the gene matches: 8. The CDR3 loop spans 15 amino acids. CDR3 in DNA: TGTGCCAGCAGCTCCCGGACAGGGCTTAATCAGCCCCAGCATTTT. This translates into CASSSRTGLNQPQHF.

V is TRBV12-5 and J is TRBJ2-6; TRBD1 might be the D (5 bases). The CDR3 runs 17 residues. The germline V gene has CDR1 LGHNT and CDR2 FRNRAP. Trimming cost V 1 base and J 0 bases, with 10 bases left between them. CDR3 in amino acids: CASGLADSSSGANVLTF. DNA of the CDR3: TGTGCTAGTGGTTTGGCTGACAGCAGCTCTGGGGCCAACGTCCTGACTTTC.

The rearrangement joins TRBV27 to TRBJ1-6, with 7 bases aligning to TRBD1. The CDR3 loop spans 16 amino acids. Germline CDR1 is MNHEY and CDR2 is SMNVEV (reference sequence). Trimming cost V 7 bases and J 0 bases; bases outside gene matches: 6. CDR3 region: CASTPTGSSYNSPLHF. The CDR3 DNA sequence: TGTGCCAGCACACCGACAGGGAGCTCCTATAATTCACCCCTCCACTTT.

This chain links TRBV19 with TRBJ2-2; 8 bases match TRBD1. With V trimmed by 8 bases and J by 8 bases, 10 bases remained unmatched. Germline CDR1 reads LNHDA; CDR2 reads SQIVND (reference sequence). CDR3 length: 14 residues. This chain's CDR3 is CASSGTGGFGELFF. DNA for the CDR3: TGTGCCAGTTCCGGGACAGGCGGATTTGGGGAGCTGTTTTTT. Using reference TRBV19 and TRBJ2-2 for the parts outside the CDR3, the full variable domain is DGGITQSPKYLFRKEGQNVTLSCEQNLNHDAMYWYRQDPGQGLRLIYYSQIVNDFQKGDIAEGYSVSREKKESFPLTVTSAQKNPTAFYLCASSGTGGFGELFFGEGSRLTVL.

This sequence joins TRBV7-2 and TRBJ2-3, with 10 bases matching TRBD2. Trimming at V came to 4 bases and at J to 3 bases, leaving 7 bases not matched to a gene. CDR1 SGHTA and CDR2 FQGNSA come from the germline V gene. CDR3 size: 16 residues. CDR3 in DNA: TGTGCCAGCAGCTCCCTCAGCGGGAGGGCGACAGATACGCAGTATTTT. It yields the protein CASSSLSGRATDTQYF.

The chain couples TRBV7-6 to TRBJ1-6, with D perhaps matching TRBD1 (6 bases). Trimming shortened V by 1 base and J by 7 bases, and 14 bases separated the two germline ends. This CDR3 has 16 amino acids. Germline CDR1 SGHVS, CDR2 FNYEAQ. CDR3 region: CASSLDPGAQNSPLHF. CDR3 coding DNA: TGTGCCAGCAGCTTAGACCCAGGGGCGCAGAATTCACCCCTCCACTTT.

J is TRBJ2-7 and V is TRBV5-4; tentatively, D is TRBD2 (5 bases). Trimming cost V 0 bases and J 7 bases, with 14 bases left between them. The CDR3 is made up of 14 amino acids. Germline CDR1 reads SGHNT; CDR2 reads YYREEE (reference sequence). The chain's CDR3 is CASSLEDTPGEQYF. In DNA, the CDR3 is TGTGCCAGCAGCTTGGAAGACACCCCGGGGGAGCAGTACTTC. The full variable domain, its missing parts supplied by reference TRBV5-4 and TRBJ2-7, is ETGVTQSPTHLIKTRGQQVTLRCSSQSGHNTVSWYQQALGQGPQFIFQYYREEENGRGNFPPRFSGLQFPNYSSELNVNALELDDSALYLCASSLEDTPGEQYFGPGTRLTVT.